These 9 T cell receptor beta chains originate from one sample sequenced in a study of post-analysis software for immune sequencing data. Prepared libraries of TCR beta cDNA carried unique molecular identifiers. TCRdb re-analysed the PCR reads in MiXCR, keeping a single row per CDR3 protein. The data contain around 260,000 distinct CDR3 sequences, around 34% of them singletons. These TCRs' antigens remain unknown. General study results and limits: Controls had lower frequencies than patients of 4 or 5 TRBV segments, which included TRBV5-6, TRBV5-1 and TRBV20-1.

Sequenced: blood. Receptors were obtained from a girl aged 10 to 17 with multiple sclerosis.

This chain joins TRBV20-1 and TRBJ2-4, with 13 bases fitting TRBD2. The J call is in doubt because the DNA end fits TRBJ2-7 better. CDR3 size: 15 residues. Germline V gene sequence: CDR1 DFQATT, CDR2 SNEGSKA (reference sequence). CDR3 in amino acids: CSARGGLAGNNEQYF. CDR3 sequence (DNA): TGCAGTGCTAGAGGGGGACTAGCGGGAAATAACGAGCAGTACTTC.

About this clonotype: A read error may be the cause here, since a much bigger clone is one base away. This chain joins TRBV28 and TRBJ2-5; TRBD1 matches at 7 bases. The CDR3 totals 16 residues. Germline trimming cut 7 bases from V and 3 bases from J; bases unmatched to any gene: 14. The germline V gene has CDR1 MDHEN and CDR2 SYDVKM. Here the CDR3 DNA reads TGTGCCAGCAAGTCGTCACTCCTGGGACAGAAAGAGACCCAGTACTTC. Amino acids: CASKSSLLGQKETQYF.

This clonotype was detected only a few times. This sequence joins TRBV28 and TRBJ2-7; D may match TRBD1 or TRBD2 (5 bases each). Trimming left V 5 bases short and J 12 bases short, with 20 bases between. Germline assignment: CDR1 MDHEN and CDR2 SYDVKM. This CDR3 is built from 13 residues. CDR3 sequence reads: CASSPRGRPRRYF. CDR3 nucleotides: TGTGCCAGCAGTCCCCGGGGCAGGCCCAGGAGGTACTTC.

Comments on this clonotype: This may stem from a read error, because a much larger clone lies one nucleotide away. The genes are TRBV3-1 and TRBJ1-5; 8 nucleotides agree with TRBD1. V shed 3 bases and J 9 bases; nucleotides not matched to a gene: 7. The length of the CDR3 is 14 residues. Germline lookup yields CDR1 LGHDT and CDR2 YNNKEL (reference sequence). This CDR3 reads CASSQTGASRPQHF. The CDR3 region has the DNA TGTGCCAGCAGCCAGACAGGGGCAAGCCGGCCCCAGCATTTT.

The V gene is TRBV12-3 or TRBV12-4, the J gene TRBJ2-3; D is perhaps TRBD1 or TRBD2 (5 bases each). V lost 6 bases and J 3 bases, leaving 13 bases between the germline ends. This CDR3 comprises 14 residues. CDR3 amino acids: CASSRQGPTDTQYF. CDR3 bases: TGTGCCAGCAGCCGTCAGGGACCTACAGATACGCAGTATTTT.

This clonotype appeared many times. The chain uses TRBV7-9 and TRBJ1-4; TRBD1 is a possible D gene (5 bases). Germline values: CDR1 SEHNR, CDR2 FQNEAQ (reference sequence). CDR3 length: 14 residues. Trimming removed 6 bases from V and 5 bases from J, with 13 bases in between. CDR3 DNA: TGTGCCAGCAGGTGGGACGGCCGAAATGAAAAACTGTTTTTT. Translated: CASRWDGRNEKLFF.

Points on this clonotype: A much larger clone lies one base from this, so it may be a read error. V is TRBV28 and J is TRBJ2-5; D gene uncertain. Germline V lookup: CDR1 MDHEN, CDR2 SYDVKM. The length of the CDR3 is 13 residues. The DNA of the CDR3 is TGTGCCGGCAGTTTGCACAGCCAAGAGACCCAGTACTTC. Translating gives CAGSLHSQETQYF.

Worth noting for this clonotype: This may stem from a read error, because a much larger clone lies one nucleotide away. This chain links TRBV5-1 with TRBJ1-1; the match to TRBD1 covers 12 bases. The CDR3 runs to 14 residues. Germline-derived CDR1 and CDR2 are SGHRS and YFSETQ. CDR3: CASSPGTGGTETFF. The CDR3 bases are TGCGCCAGCAGCCCCGGGACAGGGGGCACTGAAACTTTCTTT. The full variable domain, completed using reference TRBV5-1 and TRBJ1-1, is KAGVTQTPRYLIKTRGQQVTLSCSPISGHRSVSWYQQTPGQGLQFLFEYFSETQRNKGNFPGRFSGRQFSNSRSEMNVSTLELGDSALYLCASSPGTGGTETFFGQGTRLTVV.

This clonotype was detected only a few times. The chain joins TRBV25-1 to TRBJ2-7; TRBD1 agrees at 9 bases. The CDR3 is 13 residues long. Germline V gene lookup returns CDR1 MGHDK and CDR2 SYGVNS. V lost 9 bases to trimming and J lost 4 bases; unmatched junction nucleotides: 7. DNA of the CDR3: TGTGCCAGTAAACAGGGGGCTACTTACGAGCAGTACTTC. Its protein is CASKQGATYEQYF.